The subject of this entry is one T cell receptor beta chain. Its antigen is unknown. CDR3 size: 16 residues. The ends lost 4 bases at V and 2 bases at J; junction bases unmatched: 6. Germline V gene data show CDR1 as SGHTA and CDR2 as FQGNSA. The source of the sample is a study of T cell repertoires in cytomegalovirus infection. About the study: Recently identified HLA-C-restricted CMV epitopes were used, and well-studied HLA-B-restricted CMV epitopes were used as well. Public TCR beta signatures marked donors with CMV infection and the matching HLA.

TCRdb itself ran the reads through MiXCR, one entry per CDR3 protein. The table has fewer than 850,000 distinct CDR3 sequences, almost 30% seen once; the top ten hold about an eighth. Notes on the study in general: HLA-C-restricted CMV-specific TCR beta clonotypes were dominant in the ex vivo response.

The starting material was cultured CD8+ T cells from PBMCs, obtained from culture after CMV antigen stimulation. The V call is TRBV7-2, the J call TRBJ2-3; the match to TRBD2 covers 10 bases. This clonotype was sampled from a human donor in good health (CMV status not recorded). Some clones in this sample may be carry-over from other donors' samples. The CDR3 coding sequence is TGTGCCAGCAGCTACGGGACTAGCGCGTTCACAGATACGCAGTATTTT. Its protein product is CASSYGTSAFTDTQYF.